Below, 25 T cell receptor beta chains from the same sample are listed, as sequenced in a study of blood T cells in healthy people across ages. A sample-barcoded 5' primer and a J-beta primer mix were used in a second PCR of about 7 to 12 cycles. One entry per CDR3 protein results from TCRdb running MiXCR on the 5' RACE reads. This table holds about 800,000 distinct CDR3 sequences, 20% to 25% found once. In addition, the sample was reused for a study of T cells of mothers and their children.

Sequencing was done on a sample of blood. These receptors were taken from a boy younger than 18 in good health.

This clonotype has just a few counts. This chain links TRBV6-1 with TRBJ1-4; D call uncertain. V lost 7 bases and J lost 0, with 6 bases in between. Germline CDR1 MNHNS, CDR2 SASEGT. CDR3 length equals 13 residues. For the CDR3, the DNA is TGTGCCAGCACGCGTGCAACTAATGAAAAACTGTTTTTT. Translating it yields CASTRATNEKLFF.

This rearrangement joins TRBV7-6 to TRBJ2-7; tentative D call: TRBD1 (6 bases). V lost 0 bases and J lost 3, with 9 bases in between. Germline V gene lookup returns CDR1 SGHVS and CDR2 FNYEAQ. The CDR3 runs to 14 residues. The CDR3 here is CASSLAEDSYEQYF. CDR3 DNA: TGTGCCAGCAGCTTAGCGGAGGACAGCTACGAGCAGTACTTC.

Only a few counts were recorded for this clonotype. The genes are TRBV4-1 and TRBJ2-5; 8 nucleotides match TRBD2. The better agreement between TRBJ2-7 and the DNA end casts doubt on the J call. The germline CDR1 and CDR2 sequences are MGHRA and YSYEKL. CDR3 length: 14 residues. The CDR3 reads CASSYRGGTNEQYF. The CDR3 DNA is TGCGCCAGCAGCTACCGGGGGGGCACAAACGAGCAGTACTTC.

The chain employs TRBV28 and TRBJ2-7, with TRBD2 matching 8 bases. V lost 11 bases to trimming and J lost 1 base; unmatched junction nucleotides: 7. The CDR3 totals 13 residues. Germline-derived CDR1 and CDR2 are MDHEN and SYDVKM. CDR3 loop: CAGRGGTSYEQYF. The CDR3 DNA is TGTGCCGGACGCGGGGGGACTTCCTACGAGCAGTACTTC.

The chain recombines TRBV7-2 with TRBJ2-7, with 10 bases that match TRBD2. CDR3 length: 16 amino acids. The germline CDR1 and CDR2 sequences are SGHTA and FQGNSA. With V trimmed by 8 bases and J by 2 bases, 12 bases remained unmatched. This CDR3 reads CASGFASGSNTYEQYF. The DNA for the CDR3 is TGTGCCAGCGGGTTCGCTAGCGGGAGCAATACCTACGAGCAGTACTTC.

The rearrangement joins TRBV12-3 or TRBV12-4 to TRBJ2-3; D perhaps matches TRBD2 (5 bases). Trimming cost V 1 base and J 3 bases, with 14 bases left between them. CDR3 size: 16 residues. CDR3 coding DNA: TGTGCCAGCAGTTTAGTATTAGGGAGAGAGACAGATACGCAGTATTTT. Its translation: CASSLVLGRETDTQYF.

The chain carries TRBV5-1 and TRBJ2-5; no clear D gene. The CDR3 extends over 15 amino acids. V lost 4 bases, J lost 5 bases, and 18 bases lay in between. Germline CDR1 SGHRS, CDR2 YFSETQ. The CDR3 bases are TGCGCCAGCAGCCCCCTCGGGTCTAGACGGGAGACCCAGTACTTC. Amino acid sequence: CASSPLGSRRETQYF.

This clonotype was seen a few times. The chain has TRBV7-9 and TRBJ1-6, with D possibly matching TRBD1 (5 bases). Trimming shortened V by 5 bases and J by 6 bases, and 17 bases separated the two germline ends. Germline CDR1 is SEHNR and CDR2 is FQNEAQ (reference sequence). The CDR3 totals 16 residues. The CDR3 coding sequence is TGTGCCAGCAGCCCCCCCCTAAGGACAAGTAATTCACCCCTCCACTTT. It is translated as CASSPPLRTSNSPLHF. The entire variable domain, with the rest obtained from reference TRBV7-9 and TRBJ1-6, is as follows: DTGVSQNPRHKITKRGQNVTFRCDPISEHNRLYWYRQTLGQGPEFLTYFQNEAQLEKSRLLSDRFSAERPKGSFSTLEIQRTEQGDSAMYLCASSPPLRTSNSPLHFGNGTRLTVT.

The V and J genes are TRBV5-1 and TRBJ1-1, with unresolved D. The CDR3 extends over 13 amino acids. Trimming removed 2 bases from V and 4 bases from J, with 9 bases in between. Germline-derived CDR1 and CDR2 are SGHRS and YFSETQ. The CDR3 region is CASSLRPATEAFF. The CDR3, as DNA: TGCGCCAGCAGCTTAAGGCCGGCCACTGAAGCTTTCTTT.

Remarks on this clonotype: A much larger clone sits a single nucleotide away, making a read error possible. Because the CDR3 is missing its conserved closing phenylalanine or tryptophan, this is likely a read error. The chain employs TRBV9 and TRBJ2-5; TRBD1 matches at 11 bases. The junction had 3 bases not matched to a gene; V was cut back by 3 bases and J by 5 bases. In germline, CDR1 is SGDLS, CDR2 YYNGEE. This CDR3 has 14 residues. The CDR3 spells CASSAGTGGETQYL. The CDR3 nucleotides read TGTGCCAGCAGCGCAGGGACAGGGGGGGAGACCCAGTACCTC.

The chain uses TRBV29-1 and TRBJ2-1, with 7 bases identical to TRBD1. This CDR3 contains 15 residues. In germline, CDR1 is SQVTM, CDR2 ANQGSEA. V gave up 4 bases and J gave up 6 bases; unmatched junction bases: 12. The CDR3 loop reads CSVVGVGGVVNEQFF. DNA for the CDR3: TGCAGCGTTGTTGGAGTAGGGGGCGTCGTCAATGAGCAGTTCTTC.

Only a few counts were recorded for this clonotype. The CDR3 DNA reads as TGCGCCAGCAGCTTGGGGGCAGGGGGCGTTGAAAAACTGTTTTTT. It is translated as CASSLGAGGVEKLFF. This chain uses TRBV5-1 with TRBJ1-4; TRBD1 aligns across 8 bases. Per the germline V gene, CDR1 is SGHRS and CDR2 is YFSETQ. The CDR3 sequence is 15 residues long. With V trimmed by 0 bases and J by 7 bases, 5 bases remained unmatched.

This clonotype was counted at least ten times. The genes are TRBV20-1 and TRBJ2-3; maybe TRBD2 (6 bases). Trimming took off 6 bases at V and 5 bases at J, with 15 bases between the two ends. The CDR3 is 13 residues long. CDR1 and CDR2 from the germline V gene are DFQATT and SNEGSKA (reference sequence). CDR3 nucleotides: TGCAGTGCCCCGGGCGGGGCGGTAGATACGCAGTATTTT. It yields the protein CSAPGGAVDTQYF.

This clonotype has only one observation. J is TRBJ1-1 and V is TRBV10-3; D may be TRBD1 (6 bases). The V gene's germline CDR1 is ENHRY and CDR2 SYGVKD. CDR3 length: 12 residues. V gave up 8 bases and J gave up 1 base, with 8 bases separating them. CDR3 nucleotide sequence: TGTGCCATCCGCAGGGGGAACACTGAAGCTTTCTTT. This codes for CAIRRGNTEAFF.

This chain uses TRBV29-1 with TRBJ2-1; 9 bases agree with TRBD2. Germline loops: CDR1 SQVTM, CDR2 ANQGSEA. There are 12 residues in the CDR3. J was trimmed by 13 bases and V by 7 bases; bases with no gene match: 11. The DNA of the CDR3 is TGCAGCGGAGTGAAAGCGGGAGGCCTCCAGTTCTTC. Encoded protein: CSGVKAGGLQFF.

Comments on this clonotype: A read error may account for a junction end that differs from germline. This chain uses TRBV28 with TRBJ2-7, with D perhaps assigned TRBD1 or TRBD2 (5 bases each). The V gene's germline CDR1 is MDHEN and CDR2 SYDVKM. The CDR3 totals 11 residues. This CDR3 reads CASSFPGDLNF. The CDR3 nucleotides are TGTGCCAGCAGTTTTCCCGGGGACCTAAACTTC.

The chain's CDR3 is CSATDGFSSSYNSPLHF. The CDR3 nucleotides are TGCAGTGCTACCGACGGATTCTCGAGCTCCTATAATTCACCCCTCCACTTT. The V call is TRBV20-1, the J call TRBJ1-6; D is unresolved. The ends were cut back, 4 bases at V and 0 bases at J, with 16 bases in the middle. Per the germline V gene, CDR1 is DFQATT and CDR2 is SNEGSKA (reference sequence). CDR3 length: 17 amino acids.

This clonotype appeared a few times. The chain uses TRBV19 and TRBJ1-5, with D perhaps TRBD1 (5 bases). V lost 6 bases, J lost 0 bases, and 12 bases lay in between. CDR3 length: 15 residues. The germline V gene encodes CDR1 LNHDA and CDR2 SQIVND (reference sequence). The CDR3 bases are TGTGCCAGTAGGGGCGGGGGAGATAGCAATCAGCCCCAGCATTTT. Protein product: CASRGGGDSNQPQHF.

The chain recombines TRBV29-1 with TRBJ2-5; TRBD2 is a possible D gene (5 bases). V was cut by 8 bases and J by 5 bases, with 21 bases left in between. The CDR3 covers 14 residues. CDR1 and CDR2 from the germline V gene are SQVTM and ANQGSEA. CDR3 nucleotide sequence: TGCAGCATAACCGGGCCACCTTCTAGCGAGACCCAGTACTTC. Translation gives CSITGPPSSETQYF.

V gene TRBV29-1 combines with J gene TRBJ2-2; D may be TRBD2 (6 bases). CDR3 length equals 12 residues. In germline, CDR1 is SQVTM, CDR2 ANQGSEA. V lost 4 bases to trimming and J lost 10 bases, with 13 bases between them. Here the CDR3 reads CSVVGDSEELFF. CDR3 bases: TGCAGCGTTGTAGGGGACTCCGAGGAGCTGTTTTTT.

This clonotype was picked up a small number of times. The chain is built from TRBV6-5 and TRBJ1-1, with D tentatively TRBD1 (6 bases). The CDR3 runs to 14 residues. V lost 4 bases and J 5 bases, leaving 14 bases between the germline ends. The V gene's germline CDR1 is MNHEY and CDR2 SVGAGI. The CDR3 bases are TGTGCCAGCAGTTCGGGGGGCGTGGGGACTGAAGCTTTCTTT. This codes for CASSSGGVGTEAFF.

This clonotype was observed a few times. V gene TRBV5-1 combines with J gene TRBJ1-4; D unclear. Between the trimmed V and J ends, which lost 0 bases and 7 bases, there was a span of 10 bases. Germline V gives CDR1 SGHRS, CDR2 YFSETQ. The CDR3 loop spans 14 amino acids. The CDR3 here is CASSLDFYSEKLFF. The CDR3 DNA reads TGCGCCAGCAGCTTGGATTTTTATAGTGAAAAACTGTTTTTT. The full variable domain, rest sourced from reference TRBV5-1 and TRBJ1-4, is KAGVTQTPRYLIKTRGQQVTLSCSPISGHRSVSWYQQTPGQGLQFLFEYFSETQRNKGNFPGRFSGRQFSNSRSEMNVSTLELGDSALYLCASSLDFYSEKLFFGSGTQLSVL.

J is TRBJ2-3 and V is TRBV24-1; TRBD1 aligns across 10 bases. Germline CDR1 is KGHDR and CDR2 is SFDVKD. There are 16 residues in the CDR3. V lost 2 bases and J lost 4; bases outside the gene matches: 5. The CDR3 DNA reads as TGTGCCACCAGTGATTGGGGGACAGGGGACGCAGATACGCAGTATTTT. Its protein is CATSDWGTGDADTQYF.

The CDR3 sequence: CSVDESTYTDTQYF. CDR3 coding DNA: TGCAGCGTTGATGAGAGTACTTACACAGATACGCAGTATTTT. This chain joins TRBV29-1 and TRBJ2-3; no clear D gene. The CDR3 length is 14 residues. Germline lookup yields CDR1 SQVTM and CDR2 ANQGSEA. The ends were cut back, 3 bases at V and 2 bases at J, with 12 bases in the middle.

The CDR3 sequence is CASSYRRTGKVETQYF. CDR3 in DNA: TGTGCCAGCAGCTACCGCCGGACAGGAAAGGTAGAGACCCAGTACTTC. This chain joins TRBV2 and TRBJ2-5; 7 nucleotides agree with TRBD1. Unmatched junction bases numbered 14, after V lost 6 bases and J lost 4 bases. This CDR3 comprises 16 residues. CDR1 and CDR2 from the germline V gene are SNHLY and FYNNEI.